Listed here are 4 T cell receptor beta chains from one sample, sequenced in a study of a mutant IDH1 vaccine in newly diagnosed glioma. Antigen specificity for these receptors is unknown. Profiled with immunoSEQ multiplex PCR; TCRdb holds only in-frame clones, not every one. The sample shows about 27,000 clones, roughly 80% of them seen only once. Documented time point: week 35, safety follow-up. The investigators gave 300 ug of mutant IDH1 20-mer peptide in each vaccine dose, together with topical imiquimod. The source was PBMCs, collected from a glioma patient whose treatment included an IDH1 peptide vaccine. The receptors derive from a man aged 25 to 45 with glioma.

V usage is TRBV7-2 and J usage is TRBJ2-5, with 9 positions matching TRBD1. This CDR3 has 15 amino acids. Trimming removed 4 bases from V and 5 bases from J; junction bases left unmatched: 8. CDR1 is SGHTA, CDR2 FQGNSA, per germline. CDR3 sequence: CASSYRQGGGETQYF. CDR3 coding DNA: TGTGCCAGCAGCTACCGACAGGGGGGTGGGGAGACCCAGTACTTC.

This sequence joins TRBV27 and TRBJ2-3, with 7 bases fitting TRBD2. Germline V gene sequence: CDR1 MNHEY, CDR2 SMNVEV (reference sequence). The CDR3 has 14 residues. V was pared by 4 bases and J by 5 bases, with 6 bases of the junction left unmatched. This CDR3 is CASSSSGKVDTQYF. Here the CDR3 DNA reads TGTGCCAGCAGTTCCAGCGGGAAGGTAGATACGCAGTATTTT.

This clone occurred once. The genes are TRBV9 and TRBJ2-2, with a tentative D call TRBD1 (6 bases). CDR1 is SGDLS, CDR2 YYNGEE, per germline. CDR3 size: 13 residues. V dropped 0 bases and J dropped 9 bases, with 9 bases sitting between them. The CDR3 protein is CASSVGTGRELFF. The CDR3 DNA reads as TGTGCCAGCAGCGTAGGTACAGGGAGGGAGCTGTTTTTT.

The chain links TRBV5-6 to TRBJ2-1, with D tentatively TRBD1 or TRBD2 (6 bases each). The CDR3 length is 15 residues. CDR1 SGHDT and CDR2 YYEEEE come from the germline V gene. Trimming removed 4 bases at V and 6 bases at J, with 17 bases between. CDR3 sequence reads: CASSTGARWGNEQFF. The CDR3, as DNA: TGTGCCAGCAGCACGGGGGCACGTTGGGGCAATGAGCAGTTCTTC.